These T cell receptor beta chains were read from a single sample in a study of shared clonotypes between healthy human individuals. Some clones are missing from TCRdb's copy, which holds only in-frame ones; the method was immunoSEQ multiplex PCR. Among about 2 million clones listed, around 95% were seen once. The sample comprised naive CD4+ T cells sorted from blood. The receptors originated from a man between 18 and 29 years old in good health. Each CDR3 is given with its conserved first and last residue. D genes are given only for firm matches. Rows may omit the clone size; those that give it use once, few, many or a size class.

V gene: TRBV5-1; J gene: TRBJ1-4; clone size: .; D gene: .; CDR3 protein: CASSLEGDLNEKLFF; CDR3 DNA: TGCGCCAGCAGCTTGGAGGGCGATTTAAATGAAAAACTGTTTTTT
V gene: TRBV7-9; J gene: TRBJ2-7; clone size: once; D gene: TRBD1; CDR3 protein: CASSPGTGTYEQYF; CDR3 DNA: TGTGCCAGCAGCCCAGGGACAGGGACGTACGAGCAGTACTTC
V gene: TRBV20-1; J gene: TRBJ2-7; clone size: .; D gene: .; CDR3 protein: CSAYGPYEQYF; CDR3 DNA: TGCAGTGCTTACGGACCCTACGAGCAGTACTTC
V gene: TRBV5-6; J gene: TRBJ1-2; clone size: .; D gene: .; CDR3 protein: CASSRRPPGNWVNYGYTF; CDR3 DNA: TGTGCCAGCAGCCGACGCCCCCCAGGGAATTGGGTTAACTATGGCTACACCTTC
V gene: TRBV18; J gene: TRBJ1-2; clone size: once; D gene: .; CDR3 protein: CASSTTQNYGYTF; CDR3 DNA: TGTGCCAGCTCAACAACACAGAACTATGGCTACACCTTC
V gene: TRBV10-3; J gene: TRBJ2-7; clone size: .; D gene: .; CDR3 protein: CAISRADTSYEQYF; CDR3 DNA: TGTGCCATCAGTAGGGCCGACACCTCCTACGAGCAGTACTTC
V gene: TRBV4-2; J gene: TRBJ2-3; clone size: .; D gene: .; CDR3 protein: CASSQDRGGTDTQYF; CDR3 DNA: TGTGCCAGCAGCCAAGATAGGGGGGGTACAGATACGCAGTATTTT
V gene: TRBV4-1; J gene: TRBJ2-3; clone size: .; D gene: .; CDR3 protein: CASSQDAGASTDTQYF; CDR3 DNA: TGCGCCAGCAGCCAAGATGCGGGGGCATCCACAGATACGCAGTATTTT
V gene: TRBV7-9; J gene: TRBJ1-5; clone size: .; D gene: .; CDR3 protein: CASRREGENQPQHF; CDR3 DNA: TGTGCCAGCAGACGTGAGGGGGAGAATCAGCCCCAGCATTTT
V gene: TRBV10-3; J gene: TRBJ2-1; clone size: once; D gene: .; CDR3 protein: CAIGGGHTAYNEQFF; CDR3 DNA: TGTGCCATCGGAGGGGGACACACAGCGTACAATGAGCAGTTCTTC
V gene: TRBV29-1; J gene: TRBJ2-7; clone size: once; D gene: .; CDR3 protein: CSGGGASNEQYF; CDR3 DNA: TGCAGCGGTGGGGGGGCGAGCAACGAGCAGTACTTC
V gene: TRBV10-3; J gene: TRBJ2-5; clone size: .; D gene: .; CDR3 protein: CAISSLVGSETQYF; CDR3 DNA: TGTGCCATCAGTTCCTTGGTCGGCTCGGAGACCCAGTACTTC
V gene: TRBV2; J gene: TRBJ1-5; clone size: .; D gene: .; CDR3 protein: CASSGSRTNQPQHF; CDR3 DNA: TGTGCCAGCTCCGGGTCCAGAACGAATCAGCCCCAGCATTTT
V gene: TRBV28; J gene: TRBJ1-1; clone size: .; D gene: .; CDR3 protein: CASSLPNTKNTEAFF; CDR3 DNA: TGTGCCAGCAGTTTGCCCAACACGAAGAACACTGAAGCTTTCTTT
V gene: TRBV6-1; J gene: TRBJ1-5; clone size: .; D gene: TRBD1; CDR3 protein: CASSEALSSGTASNQPQHF; CDR3 DNA: TGTGCCAGCAGTGAAGCGCTCTCTTCTGGGACAGCCAGCAATCAGCCCCAGCATTTT
V gene: TRBV6-5; J gene: TRBJ2-1; clone size: .; D gene: .; CDR3 protein: CASSYSGSGPYNEQFF; CDR3 DNA: TGTGCCAGCAGTTACTCGGGTAGCGGACCGTACAATGAGCAGTTCTTC
V gene: TRBV4-1; J gene: TRBJ1-6; clone size: .; D gene: TRBD1; CDR3 protein: CASSQERQGYSPLHF; CDR3 DNA: TGCGCCAGCAGCCAAGAACGACAGGGGTATTCACCCCTCCACTTT
V gene: TRBV6-5; J gene: TRBJ2-7; clone size: .; D gene: .; CDR3 protein: CASSPTVYYEQYF; CDR3 DNA: TGTGCCAGCAGTCCCACCGTCTACTACGAGCAGTACTTC
V gene: TRBV30; J gene: TRBJ1-3; clone size: once; D gene: TRBD1; CDR3 protein: CAWSSPKLGGTGNTIYF; CDR3 DNA: TGTGCCTGGAGTTCCCCGAAGTTAGGGGGCACGGGAAACACCATATATTTT
V gene: TRBV6-1; J gene: TRBJ2-7; clone size: .; D gene: TRBD2; CDR3 protein: CASTPELAGGYEQYF; CDR3 DNA: TGTGCCAGCACCCCCGAACTAGCGGGAGGCTACGAGCAGTACTTC
V gene: TRBV28; J gene: TRBJ1-5; clone size: .; D gene: .; CDR3 protein: CASSFLGSSNQPQHF; CDR3 DNA: TGTGCCAGCAGTTTTCTTGGCAGTAGCAATCAGCCCCAGCATTTT
V gene: TRBV5-5; J gene: TRBJ1-3; clone size: .; D gene: .; CDR3 protein: CASSPNPGNTIYF; CDR3 DNA: TGTGCCAGCAGCCCCAATCCTGGAAACACCATATATTTT
V gene: TRBV30; J gene: TRBJ2-3; clone size: once; D gene: .; CDR3 protein: CAWSVPKYSTDTQYF; CDR3 DNA: TGTGCCTGGAGTGTTCCCAAGTATTCCACAGATACGCAGTATTTT
V gene: TRBV5-1; J gene: TRBJ2-3; clone size: .; D gene: .; CDR3 protein: CASSLGQGSSDTQYF; CDR3 DNA: TGCGCCAGCAGCTTGGGTCAGGGTTCGTCAGATACGCAGTATTTT
V gene: TRBV19; J gene: TRBJ1-2; clone size: .; D gene: TRBD1; CDR3 protein: CASSIGQEANYGYTF; CDR3 DNA: TGTGCCAGTAGTATTGGACAGGAGGCTAACTATGGCTACACCTTC
V gene: TRBV11-3; J gene: TRBJ2-3; clone size: .; D gene: TRBD1; CDR3 protein: CASSPGTGVRDTQYF; CDR3 DNA: TGTGCCAGCAGCCCAGGGACAGGGGTTAGGGATACGCAGTATTTT
V gene: TRBV7-2; J gene: TRBJ1-6; clone size: .; D gene: TRBD1; CDR3 protein: CASSLEGGQNIRNSPLHF; CDR3 DNA: TGTGCCAGCAGCTTAGAGGGGGGACAGAATATAAGAAATTCACCCCTCCACTTT
V gene: TRBV18; J gene: TRBJ2-5; clone size: .; D gene: TRBD1; CDR3 protein: CASSPRTGGEETQYF; CDR3 DNA: TGTGCCAGCTCTCCCAGGACAGGGGGCGAAGAGACCCAGTACTTC
V gene: TRBV25-1; J gene: TRBJ1-4; clone size: .; D gene: .; CDR3 protein: CASRAPGITGRSEKLFF; CDR3 DNA: TGTGCCAGCAGGGCACCGGGGATAACAGGGAGGAGTGAAAAACTGTTTTTT
V gene: TRBV7-9; J gene: TRBJ2-3; clone size: .; D gene: .; CDR3 protein: CASSPRGTGTDTQYF; CDR3 DNA: TGTGCCAGCAGCCCCAGGGGGACTGGCACAGATACGCAGTATTTT
V gene: TRBV7-2; J gene: TRBJ1-3; clone size: many; D gene: .; CDR3 protein: CASSQGGTSGNTIYF; CDR3 DNA: TGTGCCAGCAGCCAGGGAGGAACCTCTGGAAACACCATATATTTT
V gene: TRBV5-1; J gene: TRBJ2-2; clone size: .; D gene: TRBD1; CDR3 protein: CASSSGQETGELFF; CDR3 DNA: TGCGCCAGCAGCTCGGGACAGGAAACCGGGGAGCTGTTTTTT
V gene: TRBV10-1; J gene: TRBJ1-2; clone size: .; D gene: .; CDR3 protein: CASSDGFGYTF; CDR3 DNA: TGCGCCAGCAGTGATGGTTTTGGCTACACCTTC
V gene: TRBV5-1; J gene: TRBJ2-5; clone size: .; D gene: TRBD2; CDR3 protein: CASSSQTSGGKETQYF; CDR3 DNA: TGCGCCAGCAGCTCCCAGACTAGCGGGGGGAAAGAGACCCAGTACTTC
V gene: TRBV18; J gene: TRBJ2-5; clone size: .; D gene: .; CDR3 protein: CASSPGTQETQYF; CDR3 DNA: TGTGCCAGCTCTCCTGGGACCCAAGAGACCCAGTACTTC
V gene: TRBV30; J gene: TRBJ1-2; clone size: once; D gene: .; CDR3 protein: CAWSFTASNYGYTF; CDR3 DNA: TGTGCCTGGAGTTTTACGGCCTCTAACTATGGCTACACCTTC
V gene: TRBV9; J gene: TRBJ1-6; clone size: .; D gene: TRBD1; CDR3 protein: CASSATGGSDSPLHF; CDR3 DNA: TGTGCCAGCAGTGCTACAGGGGGTTCGGATTCACCCCTCCACTTT
V gene: TRBV2; J gene: TRBJ2-1; clone size: once; D gene: TRBD2; CDR3 protein: CASSEAGLAGEGQFF; CDR3 DNA: TGTGCCAGCAGTGAAGCCGGACTAGCGGGAGAGGGGCAGTTCTTC
V gene: TRBV10-3; J gene: TRBJ2-3; clone size: .; D gene: TRBD2; CDR3 protein: CAISGTSGGPSTDTQYF; CDR3 DNA: TGTGCCATCAGTGGGACTAGCGGGGGCCCAAGCACAGATACGCAGTATTTT
V gene: TRBV10-1; J gene: TRBJ2-1; clone size: .; D gene: TRBD2; CDR3 protein: CASSEGTSGGDNEQFF; CDR3 DNA: TGCGCCAGCAGTGAAGGGACTAGCGGGGGGGACAATGAGCAGTTCTTC
V gene: TRBV28; J gene: TRBJ1-2; clone size: .; D gene: .; CDR3 protein: CASSPGLGYTF; CDR3 DNA: TGTGCCAGCAGTCCTGGCCTCGGCTACACCTTC
V gene: TRBV18; J gene: TRBJ2-7; clone size: .; D gene: TRBD1; CDR3 protein: CASSPLTGLSYEQYF; CDR3 DNA: TGTGCCAGCTCACCACTGACAGGGTTATCCTACGAGCAGTACTTC
V gene: TRBV4-2; J gene: TRBJ2-1; clone size: .; D gene: .; CDR3 protein: CASSQDTGDNEQFF; CDR3 DNA: TGTGCCAGCAGCCAAGATACCGGGGACAATGAGCAGTTCTTC
V gene: TRBV7-3; J gene: TRBJ1-6; clone size: once; D gene: TRBD1; CDR3 protein: CASSSGTGVNSPLHF; CDR3 DNA: TGTGCCAGCAGCTCCGGGACAGGGGTTAATTCACCCCTCCACTTT
V gene: TRBV5-1; J gene: TRBJ2-7; clone size: .; D gene: .; CDR3 protein: CASSSGREQYF; CDR3 DNA: TGCGCCAGCAGCTCCGGGCGCGAGCAGTACTTC
V gene: TRBV4-1; J gene: TRBJ2-2; clone size: .; D gene: TRBD1; CDR3 protein: CASSPMGQGITGELFF; CDR3 DNA: TGCGCCAGCAGCCCCATGGGACAGGGGATAACCGGGGAGCTGTTTTTT
V gene: TRBV6-5; J gene: TRBJ1-6; clone size: once; D gene: TRBD1; CDR3 protein: CASSYGGTGHSPLHF; CDR3 DNA: TGTGCCAGCAGTTACGGCGGGACAGGGCATTCACCCCTCCACTTT
V gene: TRBV18; J gene: TRBJ2-1; clone size: few; D gene: TRBD2; CDR3 protein: CASSPPGGYEQFF; CDR3 DNA: TGTGCCAGCTCACCACCGGGAGGGTATGAGCAGTTCTTC